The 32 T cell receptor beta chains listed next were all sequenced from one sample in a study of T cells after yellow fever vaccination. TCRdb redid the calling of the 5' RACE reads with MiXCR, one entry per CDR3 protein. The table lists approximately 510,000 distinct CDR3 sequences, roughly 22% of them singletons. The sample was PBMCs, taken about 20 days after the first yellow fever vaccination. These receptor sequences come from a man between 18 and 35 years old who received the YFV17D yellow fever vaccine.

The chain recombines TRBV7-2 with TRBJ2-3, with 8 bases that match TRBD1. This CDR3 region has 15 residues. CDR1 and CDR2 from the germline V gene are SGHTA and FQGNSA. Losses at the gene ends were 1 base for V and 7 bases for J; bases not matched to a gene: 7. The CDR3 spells CASSLEAGGSNTQYF. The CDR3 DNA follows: TGTGCCAGCAGCTTAGAGGCAGGGGGCTCGAATACGCAGTATTTT.

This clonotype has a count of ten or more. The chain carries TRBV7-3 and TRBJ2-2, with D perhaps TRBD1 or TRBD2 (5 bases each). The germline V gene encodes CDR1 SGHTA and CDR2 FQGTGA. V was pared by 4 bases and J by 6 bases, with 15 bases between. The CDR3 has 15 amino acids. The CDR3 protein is CASSSTVGTAGELFF. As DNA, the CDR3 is TGTGCCAGCAGCTCCACGGTGGGGACGGCCGGGGAGCTGTTTTTT.

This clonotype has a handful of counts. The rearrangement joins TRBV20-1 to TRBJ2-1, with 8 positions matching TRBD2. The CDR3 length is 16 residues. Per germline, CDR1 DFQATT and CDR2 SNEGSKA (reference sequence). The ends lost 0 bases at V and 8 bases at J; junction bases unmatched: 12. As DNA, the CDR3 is TGCAGTGCTAGAGATCTCGGACTAGCCCATGTGGATGAGCAGTTCTTC. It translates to CSARDLGLAHVDEQFF.

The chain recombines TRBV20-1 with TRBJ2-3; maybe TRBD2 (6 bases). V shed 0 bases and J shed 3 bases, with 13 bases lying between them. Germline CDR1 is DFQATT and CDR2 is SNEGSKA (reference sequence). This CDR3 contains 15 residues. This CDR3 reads CSARDPGEVTDTQYF. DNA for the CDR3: TGCAGTGCTAGAGATCCGGGGGAAGTGACAGATACGCAGTATTTT.

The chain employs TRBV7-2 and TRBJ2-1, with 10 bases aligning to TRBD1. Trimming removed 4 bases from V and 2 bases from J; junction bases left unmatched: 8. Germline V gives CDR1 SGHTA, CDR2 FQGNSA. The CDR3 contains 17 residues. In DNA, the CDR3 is TGTGCCAGCAGCTCCCGGGACAGGGGAGGGGCCTACAATGAGCAGTTCTTC. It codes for CASSSRDRGGAYNEQFF.

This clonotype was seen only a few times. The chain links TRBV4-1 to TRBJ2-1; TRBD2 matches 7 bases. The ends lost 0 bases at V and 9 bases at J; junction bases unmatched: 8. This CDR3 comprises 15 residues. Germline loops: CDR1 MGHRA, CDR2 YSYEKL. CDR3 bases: TGCGCCAGCAGCCAAGAAGGTCTAGCGGTGGTTGAGCAGTTCTTC. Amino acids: CASSQEGLAVVEQFF.

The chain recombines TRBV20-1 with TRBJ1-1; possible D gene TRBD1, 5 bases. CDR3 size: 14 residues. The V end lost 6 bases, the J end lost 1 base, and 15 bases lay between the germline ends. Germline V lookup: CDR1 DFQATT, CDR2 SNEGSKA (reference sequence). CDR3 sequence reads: CSAPEDTSNTEAFF. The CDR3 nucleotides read TGCAGTGCGCCCGAGGACACCTCGAACACTGAAGCTTTCTTT.

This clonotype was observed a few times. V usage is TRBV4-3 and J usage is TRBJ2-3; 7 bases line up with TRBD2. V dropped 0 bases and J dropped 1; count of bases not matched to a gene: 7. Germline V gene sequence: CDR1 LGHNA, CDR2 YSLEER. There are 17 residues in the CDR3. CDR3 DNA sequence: TGCGCCAGCAGCCAAGAGGGGCGGGGGTACGGCACAGATACGCAGTATTTT. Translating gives CASSQEGRGYGTDTQYF.

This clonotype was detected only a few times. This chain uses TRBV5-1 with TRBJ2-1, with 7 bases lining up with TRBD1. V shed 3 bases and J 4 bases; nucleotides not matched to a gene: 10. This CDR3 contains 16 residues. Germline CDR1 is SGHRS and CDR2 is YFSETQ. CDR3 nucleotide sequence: TGCGCCAGCAGCTCCACGACCGGGACAGCATACAATGAGCAGTTCTTC. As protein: CASSSTTGTAYNEQFF.

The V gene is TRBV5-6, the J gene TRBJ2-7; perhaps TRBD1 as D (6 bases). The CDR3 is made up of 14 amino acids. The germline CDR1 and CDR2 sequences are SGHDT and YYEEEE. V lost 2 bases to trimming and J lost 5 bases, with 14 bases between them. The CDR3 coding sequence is TGTGCCAGCAGCTTTATCAGGGCAGGGGACGAGCAGTACGTC. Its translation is CASSFIRAGDEQYV.

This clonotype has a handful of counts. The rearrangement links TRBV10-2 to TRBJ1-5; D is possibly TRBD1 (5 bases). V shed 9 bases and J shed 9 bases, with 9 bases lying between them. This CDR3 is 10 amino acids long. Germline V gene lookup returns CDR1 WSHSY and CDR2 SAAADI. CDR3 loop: CARGRGPQHF. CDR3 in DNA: TGCGCCAGGGGAAGGGGGCCCCAGCATTTT.

The CDR3 here is CASSLEGKSNQPQHF. The CDR3 DNA is TGCGCCAGCAGCTTGGAGGGAAAGAGCAATCAGCCCCAGCATTTT. The chain links TRBV5-1 to TRBJ1-5, with unresolved D. The CDR3 loop spans 15 amino acids. V was trimmed by 0 bases and J by 1 base, leaving 8 bases between them. Germline CDR1 reads SGHRS; CDR2 reads YFSETQ.

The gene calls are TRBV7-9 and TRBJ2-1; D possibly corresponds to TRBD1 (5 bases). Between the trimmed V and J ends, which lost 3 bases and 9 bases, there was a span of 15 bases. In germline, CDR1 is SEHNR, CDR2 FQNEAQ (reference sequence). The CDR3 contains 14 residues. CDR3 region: CASSLGDGASEQFF. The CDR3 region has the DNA TGTGCCAGCAGCTTGGGTGATGGGGCTAGTGAGCAGTTCTTC.

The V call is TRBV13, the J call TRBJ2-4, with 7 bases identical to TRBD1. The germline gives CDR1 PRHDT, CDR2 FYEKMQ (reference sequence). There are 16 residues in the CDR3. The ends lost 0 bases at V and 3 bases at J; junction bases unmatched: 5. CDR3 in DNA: TGTGCCAGCAGCTTAGGCCGAAGGACAGGCAAAAACATTCAGTACTTC. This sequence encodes CASSLGRRTGKNIQYF.

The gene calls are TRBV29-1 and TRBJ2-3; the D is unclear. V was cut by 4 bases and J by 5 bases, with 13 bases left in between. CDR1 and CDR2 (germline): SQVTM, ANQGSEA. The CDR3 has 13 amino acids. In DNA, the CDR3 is TGCAGCGTTGCGGAGAGCTTAGGAGATACGCAGTATTTT. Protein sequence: CSVAESLGDTQYF.

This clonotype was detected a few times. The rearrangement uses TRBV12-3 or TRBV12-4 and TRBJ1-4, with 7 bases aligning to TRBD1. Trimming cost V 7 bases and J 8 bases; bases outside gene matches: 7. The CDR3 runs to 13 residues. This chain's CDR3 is CASTMDRREKLFF. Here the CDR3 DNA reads TGTGCCAGCACCATGGACAGGCGGGAAAAACTGTTTTTT.

In DNA, the CDR3 is TGTGCCAGCAGTGACAGGCGCCTTCAAAATTCACCCCTCCACTTT. Its translation is CASSDRRLQNSPLHF. The V call is TRBV11-1, the J call TRBJ1-6; weak D call: TRBD1 (6 bases). Germline loops: CDR1 SGHAT, CDR2 FQDESV (reference sequence). Trimming took 6 bases from V and 7 from J, leaving 16 bases between them. The CDR3 sequence is 15 residues long.

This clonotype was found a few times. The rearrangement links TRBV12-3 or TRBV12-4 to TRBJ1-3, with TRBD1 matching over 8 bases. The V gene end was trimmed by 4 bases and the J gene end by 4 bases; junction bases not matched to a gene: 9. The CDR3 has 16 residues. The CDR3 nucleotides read TGTGCCAGCAGTTGGCCCGGACAGGGCTGGGGAAACACCATATATTTT. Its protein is CASSWPGQGWGNTIYF.

CDR3 region: CSASRNEQFF. As DNA, the CDR3 is TGCAGTGCTTCCAGGAATGAGCAGTTCTTC. The V gene is TRBV20-1, the J gene TRBJ2-1; D gene uncertain. This CDR3 has 10 residues. Trimming stripped 5 bases from V and 7 bases from J, with 6 bases between. CDR1 DFQATT and CDR2 SNEGSKA come from the germline V gene (reference sequence).

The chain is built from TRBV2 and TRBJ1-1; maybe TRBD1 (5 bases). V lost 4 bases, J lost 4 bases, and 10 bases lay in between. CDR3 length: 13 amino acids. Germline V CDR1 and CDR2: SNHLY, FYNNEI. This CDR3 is CASSGFGGTEAFF. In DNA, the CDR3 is TGTGCCAGCAGTGGGTTTGGGGGCACTGAAGCTTTCTTT.

CDR3 sequence (DNA): TGTGCCAGCAGTCGCTCCGGGACACTTCCCCCCTACGAGCAGTACGTC. Translation gives CASSRSGTLPPYEQYV. The chain has TRBV28 and TRBJ2-7, with D possibly being TRBD1 (6 bases). V lost 5 bases, J lost 2 bases, and 19 bases lay in between. There are 16 residues in the CDR3. Per germline, CDR1 MDHEN and CDR2 SYDVKM.

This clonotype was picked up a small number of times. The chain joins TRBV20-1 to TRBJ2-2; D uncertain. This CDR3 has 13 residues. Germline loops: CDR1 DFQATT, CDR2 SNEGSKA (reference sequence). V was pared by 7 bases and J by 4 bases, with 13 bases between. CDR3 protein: CSVPLIGTGELFF. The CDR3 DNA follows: TGCAGTGTCCCCCTGATCGGCACCGGGGAGCTGTTTTTT.

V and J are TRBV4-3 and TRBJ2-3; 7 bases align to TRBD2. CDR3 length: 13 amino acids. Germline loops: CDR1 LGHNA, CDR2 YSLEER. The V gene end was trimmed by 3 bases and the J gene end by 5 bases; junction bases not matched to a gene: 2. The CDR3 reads CASSQPSGDTQYF. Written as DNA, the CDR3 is TGCGCCAGCAGCCAGCCTAGCGGAGATACGCAGTATTTT.

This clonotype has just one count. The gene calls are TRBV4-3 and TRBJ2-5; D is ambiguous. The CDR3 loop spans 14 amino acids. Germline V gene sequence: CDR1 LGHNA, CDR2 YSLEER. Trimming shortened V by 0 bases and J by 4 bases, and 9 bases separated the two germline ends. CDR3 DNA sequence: TGCGCCAGCAGCCAAGAGGTGGCCGCAGAGACCCAGTACTTC. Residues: CASSQEVAAETQYF.

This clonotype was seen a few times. This chain's CDR3 is CASSQGTEPNTGELFF. In nucleotides, the CDR3 is TGCGCCAGCAGCCAGGGGACGGAACCGAACACCGGGGAGCTGTTTTTT. V usage is TRBV4-1 and J usage is TRBJ2-2; D assignment may be TRBD1 or TRBD2 (5 bases each). The ends were cut back, 3 bases at V and 0 bases at J, with 11 bases in the middle. This CDR3 region has 16 residues. CDR1 and CDR2 (germline): MGHRA, YSYEKL.

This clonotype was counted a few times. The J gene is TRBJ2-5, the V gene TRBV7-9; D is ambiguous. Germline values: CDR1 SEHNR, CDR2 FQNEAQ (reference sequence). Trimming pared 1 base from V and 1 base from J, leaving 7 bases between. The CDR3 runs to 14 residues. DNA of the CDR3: TGTGCCAGCAGCTTAGAAGTCGGCCAAGAGACCCAGTACTTC. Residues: CASSLEVGQETQYF.

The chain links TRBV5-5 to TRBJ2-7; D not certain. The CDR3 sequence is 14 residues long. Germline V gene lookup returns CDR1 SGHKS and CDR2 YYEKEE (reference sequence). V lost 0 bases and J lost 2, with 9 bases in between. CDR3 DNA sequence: TGTGCCAGCAGCTTGGAGTTGGGCACCTACGAGCAGTACGTC. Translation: CASSLELGTYEQYV.

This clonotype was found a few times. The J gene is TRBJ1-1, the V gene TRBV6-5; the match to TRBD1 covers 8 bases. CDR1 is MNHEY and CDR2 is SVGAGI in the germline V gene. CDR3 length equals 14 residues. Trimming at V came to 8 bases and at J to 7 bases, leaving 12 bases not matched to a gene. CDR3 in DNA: TGTGCCAGCGGGTCCCAGGGGGCGCCGAGTGAAGCTTTCTTT. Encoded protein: CASGSQGAPSEAFF.

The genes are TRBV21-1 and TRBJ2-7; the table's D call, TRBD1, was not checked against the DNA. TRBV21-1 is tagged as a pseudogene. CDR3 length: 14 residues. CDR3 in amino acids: CASSKFSGVYEQYV. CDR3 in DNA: TGTGCCAGCAGCAAATTTTCAGGGGTGTACGAGCAGTACGTC.

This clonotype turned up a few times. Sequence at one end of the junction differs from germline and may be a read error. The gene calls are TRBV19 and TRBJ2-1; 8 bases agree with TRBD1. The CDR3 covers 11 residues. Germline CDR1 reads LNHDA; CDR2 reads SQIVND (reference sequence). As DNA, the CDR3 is TGTGCCAGTAGTATTCAGGACAGGGTGGTCTTC. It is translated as CASSIQDRVVF.

In nucleotides, the CDR3 is TGTGCCAGCAGCCAAGGGACTGGGGGAGCTTTCTTT. Translating gives CASSQGTGGAFF. The genes are TRBV4-2 and TRBJ1-1; a weak D match, TRBD1 (5 bases). Germline CDR1 reads LGHNA; CDR2 reads YNFKEQ. The ends were cut back, 1 base at V and 10 bases at J, with 10 bases in the middle. The CDR3 extends over 12 amino acids.

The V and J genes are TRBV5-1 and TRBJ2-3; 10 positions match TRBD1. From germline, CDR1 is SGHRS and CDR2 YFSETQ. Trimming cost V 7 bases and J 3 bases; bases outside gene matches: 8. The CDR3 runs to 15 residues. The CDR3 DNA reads TGCGCCAGCGAAGGACGGACAGGGGGAACAGATACGCAGTATTTT. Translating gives CASEGRTGGTDTQYF.